A single sample is the source of the 21 T cell receptor beta chains below, sequenced in a study of cytotoxic CD8 clonotypes in ibrutinib-treated CLL. The data were produced by immunoSEQ multiplex PCR, yet TCRdb's version contains in-frame clones alone and is incomplete. The sample carries about 89,000 clones, approximately 82% recorded once. The input for sequencing was PBMCs, taken after 12 months of ibrutinib treatment. The receptors were sampled from a human donor with chronic lymphocytic leukemia.

The chain recombines TRBV29-1 with TRBJ2-6; a weak D match, TRBD2 (5 bases). The length of the CDR3 is 14 residues. V was trimmed by 7 bases and J by 1 base, leaving 11 bases between them. Germline CDR1 reads SQVTM; CDR2 reads ANQGSEA. The CDR3 nucleotides are TGCAGCGCGCAAACTAGTTCTGGGGCCAACGTCCTGACTTTC. Translating gives CSAQTSSGANVLTF.

CDR3 loop: CASSTGNIQYF. The CDR3 DNA reads as TGTGCCAGCAGCACGGGGAACATTCAGTACTTC. The genes are TRBV7-2 and TRBJ2-4; a possible D gene is TRBD2 (5 bases). CDR1 is SGHTA, CDR2 FQGNSA, per germline. The V end was cut by 5 bases, the J end by 7 bases, with 6 bases between. This CDR3 comprises 11 residues.

The chain joins TRBV4-2 to TRBJ2-7; tentative D call: TRBD2 (5 bases). The CDR3 has 14 residues. The germline gives CDR1 LGHNA, CDR2 YNFKEQ. Trimming took 1 base from V and 5 from J, leaving 12 bases between them. CDR3: CASSQGQAGDEQYF. The CDR3 nucleotides are TGTGCCAGCAGCCAAGGGCAGGCGGGCGACGAGCAGTACTTC.

This sequence joins TRBV11-1 and TRBJ2-2, with D maybe TRBD2 (7 bases). Germline V gene lookup returns CDR1 SGHAT and CDR2 FQDESV (reference sequence). The CDR3 consists of 16 residues. Trimming shortened V by 10 bases and J by 0 bases, and 18 bases separated the two germline ends. CDR3 sequence reads: CATSKRGGPNTGELFF. The CDR3 nucleotides are TGTGCCACAAGCAAGCGCGGGGGCCCGAACACCGGGGAGCTGTTTTTT.

This clone has just one count. The chain is built from TRBV14 and TRBJ1-4; D is ambiguous. The CDR3 spans 14 residues. CDR1 is SGHDN and CDR2 is FVKESK in the germline V gene. V lost 2 bases and J 7 bases, leaving 11 bases between the germline ends. The CDR3 sequence is CASSQWEGSEKLFF. CDR3 coding DNA: TGTGCCAGCAGCCAATGGGAGGGAAGTGAAAAACTGTTTTTT.

The rearrangement joins TRBV18 to TRBJ1-6, with no clear D. Trimming removed 3 bases at V and 0 bases at J, with 12 bases between. The CDR3 sequence is 17 residues long. Germline V CDR1 and CDR2: KGHSH, LQKENI. CDR3: CASSPVPSNSYNSPLHF. The DNA of the CDR3 is TGTGCCAGCTCACCGGTACCGTCCAACTCCTATAATTCACCCCTCCACTTT.

This clone was counted between two and nine times. J is TRBJ2-7 and V is TRBV5-1; TRBD1 matches 9 bases. J was trimmed by 9 bases and V by 0 bases; bases with no gene match: 7. The V gene's germline CDR1 is SGHRS and CDR2 YFSETQ. There are 14 residues in the CDR3. The CDR3, as DNA: TGCGCCAGCAGCTTGGAGGGACAGGGCTTCAGGCAGTACTTC. Translating gives CASSLEGQGFRQYF.

V and J are TRBV7-2 and TRBJ1-2; D is possibly TRBD1 (5 bases). The CDR3 length is 14 residues. Germline V CDR1 and CDR2: SGHTA, FQGNSA. V was pared by 4 bases and J by 4 bases, with 13 bases between. The CDR3 is CASSSGPLVYGYTF. For the CDR3, the DNA is TGTGCCAGCAGCTCAGGGCCCTTGGTCTATGGCTACACCTTC.

The rearrangement uses TRBV7-2 and TRBJ2-7; 8 bases map to TRBD2. The CDR3 is 15 amino acids. V dropped 7 bases and J dropped 0; count of bases not matched to a gene: 8. Germline V gives CDR1 SGHTA, CDR2 FQGNSA. CDR3 region: CASTTKAGVSYEQYF. CDR3 nucleotide sequence: TGTGCCAGCACCACAAAAGCGGGGGTCTCCTACGAGCAGTACTTC.

Only a few counts were recorded for this clone. V gene TRBV1 combines with J gene TRBJ1-6. TRBV1 is noted as a pseudogene. The CDR3 is made up of 19 amino acids. The CDR3 loop is CTSSQDLGHPDFFTSPLHF. CDR3 DNA sequence: TGCACCAGCAGCCAAGATTTAGGCCATCCGGACTTTTTTACGTCACCCCTCCACTTT.

J is TRBJ2-7 and V is TRBV5-1, with D maybe TRBD1 (6 bases). V was clipped by 5 bases and J by 2 bases, with 17 bases between them. Germline V gene data show CDR1 as SGHRS and CDR2 as YFSETQ. The CDR3 is 15 amino acids. The CDR3, as DNA: TGCGCCAGCAGTCCCGCCCTGACAGGACCCTACGAGCAGTACTTC. This sequence encodes CASSPALTGPYEQYF. The full variable domain, its missing parts supplied by reference TRBV5-1 and TRBJ2-7, is KAGVTQTPRYLIKTRGQQVTLSCSPISGHRSVSWYQQTPGQGLQFLFEYFSETQRNKGNFPGRFSGRQFSNSRSEMNVSTLELGDSALYLCASSPALTGPYEQYFGPGTRLTVT.

The chain employs TRBV30 and TRBJ2-2; no firm D call. Germline CDR1 and CDR2: GTSNPN and SVGIG (reference sequence). V was pared by 0 bases and J by 6 bases, with 11 bases between. The CDR3 runs 14 residues. As DNA, the CDR3 is TGTGCCTGGAGTGTCAGTAGGATGTCCGGGGAGCTGTTTTTT. It encodes CAWSVSRMSGELFF.

The chain recombines TRBV11-2 with TRBJ1-2; D gene unclear. Trimming removed 3 bases from V and 4 bases from J, with 12 bases in between. The CDR3 covers 14 residues. Germline CDR1 reads SGHAT; CDR2 reads FQNNGV. The DNA of the CDR3 is TGTGCCAGCAGCTTGGATGGAGGGCCCTATGGCTACACCTTC. It specifies CASSLDGGPYGYTF.

Only a few counts were recorded for this clone. The gene calls are TRBV4-3 and TRBJ2-3, with TRBD2 identical over 7 bases. Looked up from germline, CDR1 is LGHNA and CDR2 is YSLEER. V was clipped by 1 base and J by 4 bases; unmatched bases: 11. This CDR3 contains 17 residues. As DNA, the CDR3 is TGCGCCAGCAGCCAAGCGGGCGGGACTAAGGTCGCAGATACGCAGTATTTT. As protein: CASSQAGGTKVADTQYF.

The chain combines TRBV7-9 with TRBJ2-3, with D unclear. The V and J ends lost 6 bases and 4 bases respectively, with 17 bases between them. Per germline, CDR1 SEHNR and CDR2 FQNEAQ (reference sequence). This CDR3 region has 15 residues. The DNA for the CDR3 is TGTGCCAGCAGTCAGTGGGCATCTCAGGCAGATACGCAGTATTTT. It translates to CASSQWASQADTQYF.

The CDR3: CAWKLAGTDTQYF. DNA for the CDR3: TGTGCCTGGAAACTAGCGGGGACAGATACGCAGTATTTT. The genes are TRBV30 and TRBJ2-3, with 10 bases that match TRBD2. Germline values: CDR1 GTSNPN, CDR2 SVGIG (reference sequence). V was pared by 4 bases and J by 3 bases, with 1 base of the junction left unmatched. The CDR3 has 13 residues.

The V gene is TRBV5-1, the J gene TRBJ1-4; D is ambiguous. The CDR3 is 19 residues long. Germline-derived CDR1 and CDR2 are SGHRS and YFSETQ. V was clipped by 0 bases and J by 0 bases, with 18 bases between them. This chain's CDR3 is CASSLDTTRRVSTNEKLFF. In nucleotides, the CDR3 is TGCGCCAGCAGCTTGGATACCACTCGACGCGTGTCAACTAATGAAAAACTGTTTTTT.

The gene calls are TRBV25-1 and TRBJ2-7; 11 bases are shared with TRBD1. Germline CDR1 reads MGHDK; CDR2 reads SYGVNS. Trimming at V came to 1 base and at J to 5 bases, leaving 4 bases not matched to a gene. The CDR3 totals 15 residues. The chain's CDR3 is CASSESGQGANEQYF. CDR3 bases: TGTGCCAGCAGTGAATCAGGACAGGGGGCAAACGAGCAGTACTTC.

V usage is TRBV6-5 and J usage is TRBJ2-3; D is perhaps TRBD1 (6 bases). Germline assignment: CDR1 MNHEY and CDR2 SVGAGI. This CDR3 has 15 residues. Trimming took off 7 bases at V and 6 bases at J, with 20 bases between the two ends. CDR3: CASTSDRPGRDTQYF. The CDR3 DNA reads as TGTGCCAGCACCTCAGACAGGCCGGGAAGGGATACGCAGTATTTT.

The chain combines TRBV11-3 with TRBJ1-3; the D is unclear. V was clipped by 5 bases and J by 1 base, with 6 bases between them. The CDR3 spans 13 residues. The germline V gene encodes CDR1 SGHNT and CDR2 YENEEA. The CDR3 DNA is TGTGCCAGCAGCCCATCTTCTGGAAACACCATATATTTT. As protein: CASSPSSGNTIYF.

The chain recombines TRBV15 with TRBJ2-1; TRBD2 aligns across 9 bases. The CDR3 covers 15 residues. The V gene's germline CDR1 is LNHNV and CDR2 YYDKDF (reference sequence). The V gene end was trimmed by 0 bases and the J gene end by 8 bases; junction bases not matched to a gene: 5. Written as DNA, the CDR3 is TGTGCCACCAGCAGAGAAGCGGGGGGCAGGGATGAGCAGTTCTTC. Translating it yields CATSREAGGRDEQFF. Using reference TRBV15 and TRBJ2-1 for the parts outside the CDR3, the full variable domain is DAMVIQNPRYQVTQFGKPVTLSCSQTLNHNVMYWYQQKSSQAPKLLFHYYDKDFNNEADTPDNFQSRRPNTSFCFLDIRSPGLGDTAMYLCATSREAGGRDEQFFGPGTRLTVL.